The clone carrying this T cell receptor beta chain was counted ten times or more. Its cognate antigen is unknown. This entry belongs to a study of T cell repertoires in cytomegalovirus infection. Whole-study context: The public TCR beta signatures pointed to both CMV infection and matching HLA type.

TCRdb reprocessed the reads with MiXCR, giving one entry per CDR3 protein. Here the sample spans fewer than 900,000 distinct CDR3 sequences, around 29% being singletons. The receptor's source is a human donor in good health (CMV status not recorded). Some clones in this sample may be carry-over from other donors' samples. Material: cultured CD8+ T cells from PBMCs, obtained from culture after CMV antigen stimulation.

The CDR3 here is CASSRPPGTGRGEQYF. The CDR3 DNA reads TGTGCCAGCAGCCGCCCCCCCGGGACAGGGAGAGGCGAGCAGTACTTC. This chain connects TRBV7-6 to TRBJ2-7, with 9 bases aligning to TRBD1. The CDR3 consists of 16 residues. After removal of 5 bases from V and 6 bases from J, the junction contained 14 bases not matched to a gene. CDR1 SGHVS and CDR2 FNYEAQ come from the germline V gene.